The 14 T cell receptor beta chains given below trace back to one sample, sequenced in a study of T cell repertoires in cytomegalovirus infection. TCRdb itself ran the reads through MiXCR, one entry per CDR3 protein. The sample has 560,000 or so distinct CDR3 sequences, 15% to 20% seen once. The sequencing input was CD8+ T cells from PBMCs. The origin of the receptors is a human donor in good health (CMV status not recorded). Some clones in this sample may be carry-over from other donors' samples.

This clonotype was recorded at least ten times. The chain joins TRBV27 to TRBJ1-5; possibly TRBD1 for D (6 bases). Trimming stripped 3 bases from V and 7 bases from J, with 16 bases between. CDR3 length equals 15 residues. Germline V gene data show CDR1 as MNHEY and CDR2 as SMNVEV (reference sequence). CDR3 in DNA: TGTGCCAGCAGTTTGAGGCGGGGGCGCGGCCAGCCCCAGCATTTT. Translated: CASSLRRGRGQPQHF.

The chain carries TRBV9 and TRBJ1-3; TRBD1 matches 8 bases. Trimming took 4 bases from V and 7 from J; bases not matched to a gene: 10. CDR1 is SGDLS and CDR2 is YYNGEE in the germline V gene. The CDR3 is made up of 15 amino acids. CDR3 loop: CASSSGGQGWNTIYF. The CDR3 DNA is TGTGCCAGCAGCTCAGGCGGACAGGGCTGGAACACCATATATTTT. Based on the CDR3 plus reference TRBV9 and TRBJ1-3, the full variable domain is DSGVTQTPKHLITATGQRVTLRCSPRSGDLSVYWYQQSLDQGLQFLIQYYNGEERAKGNILERFSAQQFPDLHSELNLSSLELGDSALYFCASSSGGQGWNTIYFGEGSWLTVV.

This clonotype was seen at least ten times. The rearrangement uses TRBV6-5 and TRBJ2-7; D is ambiguous. Germline CDR1 and CDR2: MNHEY and SVGAGI. The V gene lost 1 base and the J gene lost 6 bases, with 13 bases spanning the gap. CDR3 length equals 14 residues. The CDR3 loop reads CASSYYTGRAEQYF. CDR3 DNA: TGTGCCAGCAGTTACTACACCGGACGGGCCGAGCAGTACTTC.

This clonotype was seen more than once but under ten times. The rearrangement links TRBV19 to TRBJ2-1; TRBD2 matches at 7 bases. The CDR3 extends over 17 amino acids. Germline CDR1 reads LNHDA; CDR2 reads SQIVND (reference sequence). The V segment lost 6 bases and the J segment 6 bases; nucleotides outside the gene matches: 17. The CDR3 nucleotides are TGTGCCAGTAGCGACCGGGACTACAGTATCTCTCCCAATGAGCAGTTCTTC. It is translated as CASSDRDYSISPNEQFF.

This clonotype was seen a handful of times. The genes are TRBV12-3 or TRBV12-4 and TRBJ2-7; D uncertain. The length of the CDR3 is 12 residues. V was cut by 1 base and J by 7 bases, with 8 bases left in between. The CDR3 protein is CASSLVPFEQYF. The CDR3 region has the DNA TGTGCCAGCAGTTTAGTTCCCTTTGAGCAGTACTTC.

This clonotype was detected ten times or more. The chain employs TRBV27 and TRBJ1-6; 8 bases fit TRBD1. The CDR3 is made up of 17 amino acids. CDR1 is MNHEY, CDR2 SMNVEV, per germline (reference sequence). J gave up 0 bases and V 5 bases, and 6 bases lay outside the gene matches. DNA for the CDR3: TGTGCCAGCAGTCCGGGGACAGGAACCTCCTATAATTCACCCCTCCACTTT. Amino acid sequence: CASSPGTGTSYNSPLHF.

This clonotype was seen only a few times. V usage is TRBV10-3 and J usage is TRBJ2-2; maybe TRBD1 (5 bases). Trimming stripped 5 bases from V and 4 bases from J, with 23 bases between. This CDR3 spans 18 amino acids. Per germline, CDR1 ENHRY and CDR2 SYGVKD. The CDR3 protein is CAISKDKIDPDSTGELFF. In nucleotides, the CDR3 is TGTGCCATCAGTAAAGACAAAATCGACCCTGACAGCACCGGGGAGCTGTTTTTT.

The chain links TRBV20-1 to TRBJ1-1; D call uncertain. Germline V lookup: CDR1 DFQATT, CDR2 SNEGSKA (reference sequence). V gave up 1 base and J gave up 2 bases, with 8 bases separating them. The CDR3 is 13 residues long. Here the CDR3 DNA reads TGCAGTGCTAGAGCAGCCCCAAACACTGAAGCTTTCTTT. Protein: CSARAAPNTEAFF.

Many counts were recorded for this clonotype. The chain couples TRBV7-2 to TRBJ2-1; D possibly corresponds to TRBD1 (6 bases). The length of the CDR3 is 17 residues. CDR1 and CDR2 from the germline V gene are SGHTA and FQGNSA. V was clipped by 6 bases and J by 8 bases, with 26 bases between them. CDR3 coding DNA: TGTGCCAGCAGTTCCTGGGATTCAGGGGTGTCCAGGGATGAGCAGTTCTTC. Encoded protein: CASSSWDSGVSRDEQFF.

This chain joins TRBV12-5 and TRBJ2-1; no definite D call. Germline V gives CDR1 LGHNT, CDR2 FRNRAP. The V gene lost 4 bases and the J gene lost 8 bases, with 6 bases spanning the gap. This CDR3 is 11 amino acids long. The CDR3 nucleotides read TGTGCTAGTGGTTCCCCCCATGAGCAGTTCTTC. It translates to CASGSPHEQFF. The whole variable domain, filled in from reference TRBV12-5 and TRBJ2-1, reads DARVTQTPRHKVTEMGQEVTMRCQPILGHNTVFWYRQTMMQGLELLAYFRNRAPLDDSGMPKDRFSAEMPDATLATLKIQPSEPRDSAVYFCASGSPHEQFFGPGTRLTVL.

The chain employs TRBV6-4 and TRBJ2-1; 15 nucleotides line up with TRBD2. With 4 bases clipped from V and 8 bases from J, the junction kept 9 bases outside the gene matches. This CDR3 contains 17 residues. Germline lookup yields CDR1 MRHNA and CDR2 SNTAGT. CDR3 nucleotide sequence: TGTGCCAGCAGTGTTGGACTAGCGGGAGGGCCCGATGATGAGCAGTTCTTC. Amino acids: CASSVGLAGGPDDEQFF.

This clonotype was counted many times. This chain uses TRBV7-2 with TRBJ2-7; tentatively, D is TRBD1 or TRBD2 (5 bases each). CDR1 and CDR2 (germline): SGHTA, FQGNSA. The CDR3 spans 15 residues. Trimming took off 4 bases at V and 2 bases at J, with 15 bases between the two ends. CDR3 DNA: TGTGCCAGCAGCTCCGACCCCGGGGCCCCCTACGAGCAGTACTTC. It translates to CASSSDPGAPYEQYF.

This clonotype was found many times. V and J are TRBV4-1 and TRBJ2-1; D possibly matches TRBD1 or TRBD2 (5 bases each). The CDR3 has 14 amino acids. CDR1 is MGHRA, CDR2 YSYEKL, per germline. Trimming removed 4 bases at V and 3 bases at J, with 10 bases between. The CDR3 sequence: CASSLGPNYNEQFF. The CDR3 nucleotides are TGCGCCAGCAGCCTGGGACCAAACTACAATGAGCAGTTCTTC.

This rearrangement joins TRBV20-1 to TRBJ1-4; the D gene is possibly TRBD1 (5 bases). V was cut by 5 bases and J by 14 bases, with 24 bases left in between. CDR3 length equals 14 residues. From germline, CDR1 is DFQATT and CDR2 SNEGSKA (reference sequence). For the CDR3, the DNA is TGCAGTGCTTCGAAGGGACGGAACCACCGGGACCTGTTTTTT. Translation: CSASKGRNHRDLFF.